What follows are 16 T cell receptor beta chains derived from one specimen sequenced in a study of T-cell reconstitution after alpha-beta-depleted transplantation in children. A library of TCRbeta sequences, prepared with unique molecular identifiers, was generated. TCRdb re-derived calls from the PCR reads in MiXCR, one entry per CDR3 protein. The table lists 350,000 to 400,000 distinct CDR3 sequences, about an eighth of them singletons, with roughly 4.3% in the top ten. The input for sequencing was PBMCs, taken from the stem cell graft. The receptors originated from a human donor who donated a stem cell graft to a child with Fanconi anemia.

This clonotype was recorded at least ten times. The chain employs TRBV12-3 or TRBV12-4 and TRBJ2-6; a possible D gene is TRBD1 (5 bases). The CDR3 contains 16 residues. The CDR3 loop reads CATDSRYPSGANVLTF. The DNA of the CDR3 is TGTGCTACCGACAGCCGATACCCGTCTGGGGCCAACGTCCTGACTTTC.

CDR3 protein: CASSQDGLSNQPQHF. The CDR3 coding sequence is TGTGCCAGCAGCCAGGACGGGCTCTCCAATCAGCCCCAGCATTTT. The rearrangement links TRBV4-2 to TRBJ1-5; D is undetermined. CDR3 length equals 15 residues. The V gene's germline CDR1 is LGHNA and CDR2 YNFKEQ. With 3 bases removed from V and 3 bases from J, the gap between germline ends came to 12 bases.

This chain uses TRBV15 with TRBJ2-6; D remains ambiguous. The CDR3 length is 16 residues. V was pared by 0 bases and J by 4 bases, with 10 bases between. Germline values: CDR1 LNHNV, CDR2 YYDKDF (reference sequence). The CDR3 reads CATSRDKMYGANVLTF. CDR3 bases: TGTGCCACCAGCAGAGATAAGATGTACGGGGCCAACGTCCTGACTTTC.

The rearrangement joins TRBV20-1 to TRBJ2-1, with 8 positions matching TRBD2. The germline V gene has CDR1 DFQATT and CDR2 SNEGSKA (reference sequence). J was trimmed by 2 bases and V by 1 base; bases with no gene match: 7. The CDR3 consists of 16 residues. The CDR3 coding sequence is TGCAGTGCTAGAGTGAAGCGGGGGATAACCTACAATGAGCAGTTCTTC. Protein: CSARVKRGITYNEQFF.

The CDR3: CASSLNFDSGANVLTF. CDR3 nucleotides: TGCGCCAGCAGCTTGAACTTTGACTCTGGGGCCAACGTCCTGACTTTC. This chain connects TRBV5-1 to TRBJ2-6; no clear D gene. Trimming pared 1 base from V and 0 bases from J, leaving 8 bases between. The CDR3 contains 16 residues. From germline, CDR1 is SGHRS and CDR2 YFSETQ.

This clonotype was counted between two and nine times. The chain has TRBV7-6 and TRBJ2-5; no clear D. Between the trimmed V and J ends, which lost 0 bases and 4 bases, there was a span of 9 bases. CDR3 length: 14 residues. Per the germline V gene, CDR1 is SGHVS and CDR2 is FNYEAQ. Here the CDR3 DNA reads TGTGCCAGCAGCTTAGCCGGATTAAGAGAGACCCAGTACTTC. Its protein product is CASSLAGLRETQYF.

V and J are TRBV27 and TRBJ2-3; D possibly corresponds to TRBD2 (7 bases). V was clipped by 5 bases and J by 4 bases, with 19 bases between them. Germline V gives CDR1 MNHEY, CDR2 SMNVEV (reference sequence). The length of the CDR3 is 16 residues. CDR3 region: CASSKIGGRGPDTQYF. The CDR3 DNA sequence: TGTGCCAGCAGTAAGATCGGGGGGCGCGGTCCAGATACGCAGTATTTT.

The rearrangement joins TRBV6-2 or TRBV6-3 to TRBJ2-6; no definite D call. The CDR3 spans 16 residues. Trimming left V 0 bases short and J 0 bases short, with 6 bases between. The germline CDR1 and CDR2 sequences are MNHEY and SVGEGT. DNA of the CDR3: TGTGCCAGCAGTTACTCGAACAGCTCTGGGGCCAACGTCCTGACTTTC. Residues: CASSYSNSSGANVLTF.

The rearrangement joins TRBV2 to TRBJ2-5; D is undetermined. The ends were cut back, 6 bases at V and 5 bases at J, with 10 bases in the middle. Germline CDR1 and CDR2: SNHLY and FYNNEI. The CDR3 is made up of 12 amino acids. CDR3 bases: TGTGCCAGCAGCGTGGAATCGGAGACCCAGTACTTC. This gives the protein CASSVESETQYF.

This clonotype has a handful of counts. The chain has TRBV3-1 and TRBJ2-7; D remains unclear. Per germline, CDR1 LGHDT and CDR2 YNNKEL (reference sequence). The CDR3 covers 13 residues. Trimming took off 4 bases at V and 7 bases at J, with 14 bases between the two ends. CDR3 sequence reads: CASSPACLGEQYF. CDR3 DNA sequence: TGTGCCAGCAGCCCGGCATGCCTAGGGGAGCAGTACTTC.

This chain joins TRBV29-1 and TRBJ2-1; TRBD1 or TRBD2 may be the D gene (5 bases each). V was trimmed by 3 bases and J by 8 bases, leaving 17 bases between them. Germline assignment: CDR1 SQVTM and CDR2 ANQGSEA. The CDR3 runs to 14 residues. DNA for the CDR3: TGCAGCGTTGATTGGAGAGGGGTGGGTCATGAGCAGTTCTTC. The encoded protein is CSVDWRGVGHEQFF.

The V gene is TRBV9, the J gene TRBJ2-1, with 8 bases that match TRBD1. This CDR3 is 17 amino acids long. Germline CDR1 SGDLS, CDR2 YYNGEE. V trimming: 4 bases; J trimming: 4 bases; junction bases outside the gene matches: 13. As DNA, the CDR3 is TGTGCCAGCAGCCCCGGGGACAGGCTGATTGCTTACAATGAGCAGTTCTTC. It codes for CASSPGDRLIAYNEQFF.

The table lists this clonotype with many counts. This chain links TRBV24-1 with TRBJ2-1; weak D call: TRBD1 (6 bases). Trimming removed 6 bases from V and 13 bases from J, with 15 bases in between. The CDR3 is made up of 12 amino acids. Germline CDR1 and CDR2: KGHDR and SFDVKD. CDR3 nucleotides: TGTGCCACCAGTTACTCTTCGGACAGACAGTTCTTC. This encodes CATSYSSDRQFF.

The V and J genes are TRBV20-1 and TRBJ1-2; the match to TRBD1 covers 10 bases. From germline, CDR1 is DFQATT and CDR2 SNEGSKA (reference sequence). V dropped 6 bases and J dropped 5; count of bases not matched to a gene: 6. This CDR3 is 13 amino acids long. Here the CDR3 reads CSATQGQGYGYTF. DNA of the CDR3: TGCAGTGCCACCCAGGGACAGGGGTATGGCTACACCTTC.

This rearrangement joins TRBV6-2 or TRBV6-3 to TRBJ1-6; 9 bases line up with TRBD1. The CDR3 is 15 amino acids. The V gene end was trimmed by 7 bases and the J gene end by 8 bases; junction bases not matched to a gene: 9. Germline assignment: CDR1 MNHEY and CDR2 SVGEGT. CDR3 nucleotide sequence: TGTGCCAGCAACTCCGGACAGGGGTATGATTCACCCCTCCACTTT. Encoded protein: CASNSGQGYDSPLHF.

This rearrangement joins TRBV29-1 to TRBJ2-2; 9 positions match TRBD1. Germline V CDR1 and CDR2: SQVTM, ANQGSEA. The trim removed 7 bases at V and 6 bases at J, leaving 6 bases unmatched. The CDR3 is made up of 13 amino acids. CDR3 coding DNA: TGCAGCGCGGGACAGGGTGTGGCCGGGGAGCTGTTTTTT. Translating it yields CSAGQGVAGELFF.